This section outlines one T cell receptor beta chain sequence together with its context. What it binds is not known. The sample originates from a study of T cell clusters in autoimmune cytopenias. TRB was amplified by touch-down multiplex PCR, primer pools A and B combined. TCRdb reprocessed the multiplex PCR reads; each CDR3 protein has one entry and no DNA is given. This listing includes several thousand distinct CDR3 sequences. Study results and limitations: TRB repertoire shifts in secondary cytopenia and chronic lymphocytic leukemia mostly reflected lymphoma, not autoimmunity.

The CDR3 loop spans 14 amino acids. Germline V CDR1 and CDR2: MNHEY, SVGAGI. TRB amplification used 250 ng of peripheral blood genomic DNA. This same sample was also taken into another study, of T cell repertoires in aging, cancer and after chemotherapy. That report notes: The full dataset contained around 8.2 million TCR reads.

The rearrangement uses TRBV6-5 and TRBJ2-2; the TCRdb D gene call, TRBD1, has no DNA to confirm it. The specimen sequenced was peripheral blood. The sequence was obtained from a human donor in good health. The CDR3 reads CASRSGGGKGELFF.